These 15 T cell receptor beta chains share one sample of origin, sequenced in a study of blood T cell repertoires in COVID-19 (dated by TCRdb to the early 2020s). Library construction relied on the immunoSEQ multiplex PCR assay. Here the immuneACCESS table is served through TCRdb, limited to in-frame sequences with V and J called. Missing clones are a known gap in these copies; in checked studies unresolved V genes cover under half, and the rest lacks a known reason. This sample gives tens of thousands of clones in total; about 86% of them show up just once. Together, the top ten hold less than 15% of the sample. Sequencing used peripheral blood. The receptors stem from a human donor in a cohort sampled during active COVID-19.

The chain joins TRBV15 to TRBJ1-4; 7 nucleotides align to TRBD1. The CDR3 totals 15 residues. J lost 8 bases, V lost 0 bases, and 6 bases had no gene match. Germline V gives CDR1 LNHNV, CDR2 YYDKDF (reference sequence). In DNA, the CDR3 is TGTGCCACCAGCAGAGAGACAGGGATAGGAGAAAAACTGTTTTTT. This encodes CATSRETGIGEKLFF. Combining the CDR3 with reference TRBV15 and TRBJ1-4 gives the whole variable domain DAMVIQNPRYQVTQFGKPVTLSCSQTLNHNVMYWYQQKSSQAPKLLFHYYDKDFNNEADTPDNFQSRRPNTSFCFLDIRSPGLGDTAMYLCATSRETGIGEKLFFGSGTQLSVL.

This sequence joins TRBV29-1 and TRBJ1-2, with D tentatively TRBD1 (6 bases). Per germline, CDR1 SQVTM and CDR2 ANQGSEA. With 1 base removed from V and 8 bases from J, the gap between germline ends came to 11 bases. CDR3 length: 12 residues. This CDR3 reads CSVEVGARGYTF. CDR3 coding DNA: TGCAGCGTTGAAGTGGGGGCAAGAGGCTACACCTTC.

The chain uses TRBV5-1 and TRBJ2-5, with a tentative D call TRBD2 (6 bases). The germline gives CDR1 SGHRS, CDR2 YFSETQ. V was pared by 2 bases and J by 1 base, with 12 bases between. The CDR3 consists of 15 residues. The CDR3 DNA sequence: TGCGCCAGCAGCTTCCGGCTAGCGACCCAAGAGACCCAGTACTTC. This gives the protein CASSFRLATQETQYF.

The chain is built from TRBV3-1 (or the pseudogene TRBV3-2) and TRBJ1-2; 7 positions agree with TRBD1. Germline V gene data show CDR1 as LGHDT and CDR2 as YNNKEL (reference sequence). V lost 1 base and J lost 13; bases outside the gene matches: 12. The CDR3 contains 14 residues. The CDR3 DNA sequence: TGTGCCAGCAGCCAAGGGGAAACGACAGGGCCGGGCACCTTC. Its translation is CASSQGETTGPGTF.

The CDR3 is CASSDSSQAVLYGYTF. CDR3 nucleotide sequence: TGTGCCAGCAGTGACTCAAGCCAGGCAGTCCTATATGGCTACACCTTC. This sequence joins TRBV25-1 and TRBJ1-2, with D unresolved. The V and J ends lost 3 bases and 5 bases respectively, with 19 bases between them. In germline, CDR1 is MGHDK, CDR2 SYGVNS. The CDR3 runs 16 residues.

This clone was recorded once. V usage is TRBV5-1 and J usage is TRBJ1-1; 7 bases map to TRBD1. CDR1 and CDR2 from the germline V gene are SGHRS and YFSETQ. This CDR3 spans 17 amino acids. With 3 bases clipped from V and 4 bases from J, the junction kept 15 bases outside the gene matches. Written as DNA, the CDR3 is TGCGCCAGCAGCTCCCTAGGGCAGGGGGAGTTTAGCACTGAAGCTTTCTTT. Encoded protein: CASSSLGQGEFSTEAFF.

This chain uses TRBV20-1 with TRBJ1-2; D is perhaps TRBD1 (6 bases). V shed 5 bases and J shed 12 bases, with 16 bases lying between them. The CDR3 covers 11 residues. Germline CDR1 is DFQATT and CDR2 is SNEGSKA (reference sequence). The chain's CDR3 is CSAGTPTGHTF. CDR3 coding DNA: TGCAGTGCTGGGACACCCACCGGCCACACCTTC.

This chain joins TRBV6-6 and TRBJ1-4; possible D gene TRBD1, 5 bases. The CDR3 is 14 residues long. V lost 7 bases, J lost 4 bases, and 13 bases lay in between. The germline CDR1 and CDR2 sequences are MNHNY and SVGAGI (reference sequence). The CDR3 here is CASTQPGRNEKLFF. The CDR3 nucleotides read TGTGCCAGCACCCAGCCAGGGCGTAATGAAAAACTGTTTTTT.

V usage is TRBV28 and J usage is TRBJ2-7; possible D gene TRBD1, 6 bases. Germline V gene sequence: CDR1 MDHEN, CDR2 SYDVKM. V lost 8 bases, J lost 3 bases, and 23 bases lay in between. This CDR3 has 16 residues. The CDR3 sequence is CASCESPDRNDYEQYF. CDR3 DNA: TGTGCCAGCTGTGAAAGCCCTGACAGGAATGACTACGAGCAGTACTTC.

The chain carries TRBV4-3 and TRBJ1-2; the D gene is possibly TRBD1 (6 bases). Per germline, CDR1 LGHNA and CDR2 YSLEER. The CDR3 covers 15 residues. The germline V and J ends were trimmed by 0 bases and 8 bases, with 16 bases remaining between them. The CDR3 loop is CASSQERQGGGGYTF. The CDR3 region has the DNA TGCGCCAGCAGCCAAGAGAGGCAGGGCGGGGGCGGCTACACCTTC.

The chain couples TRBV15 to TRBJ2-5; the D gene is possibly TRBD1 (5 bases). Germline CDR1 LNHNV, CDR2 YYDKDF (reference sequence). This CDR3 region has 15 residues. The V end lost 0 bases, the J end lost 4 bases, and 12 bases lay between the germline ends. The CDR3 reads CATSRESTGRETQYF. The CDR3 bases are TGTGCCACCAGCAGAGAATCCACAGGACGAGAGACCCAGTACTTC.

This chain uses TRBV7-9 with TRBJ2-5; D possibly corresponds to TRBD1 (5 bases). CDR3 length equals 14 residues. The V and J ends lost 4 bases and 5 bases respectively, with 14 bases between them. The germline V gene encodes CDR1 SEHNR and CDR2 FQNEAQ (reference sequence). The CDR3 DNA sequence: TGTGCCAGCAGCTCCCACGCGACAGAGGAGACCCAGTACTTC. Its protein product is CASSSHATEETQYF.

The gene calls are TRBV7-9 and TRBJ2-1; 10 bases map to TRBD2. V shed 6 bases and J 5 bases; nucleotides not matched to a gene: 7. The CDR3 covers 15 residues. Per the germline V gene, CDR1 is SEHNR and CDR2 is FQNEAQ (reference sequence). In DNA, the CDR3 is TGTGCCAGCAGACCTAGCGGGAGTATGGACAATGAGCAGTTCTTC. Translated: CASRPSGSMDNEQFF.

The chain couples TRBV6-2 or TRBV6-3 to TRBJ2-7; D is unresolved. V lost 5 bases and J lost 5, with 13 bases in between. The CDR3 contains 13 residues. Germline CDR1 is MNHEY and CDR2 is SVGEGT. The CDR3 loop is CASSGRMRHEQYF. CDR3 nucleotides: TGTGCCAGCAGTGGCCGCATGAGGCACGAGCAGTACTTC.

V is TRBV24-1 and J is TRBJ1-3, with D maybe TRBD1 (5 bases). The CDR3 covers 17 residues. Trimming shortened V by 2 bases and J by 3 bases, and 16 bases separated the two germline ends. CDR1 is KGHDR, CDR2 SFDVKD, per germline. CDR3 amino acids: CATSDSFPGLGGNTIYF. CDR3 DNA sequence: TGTGCCACCAGTGATTCCTTTCCGGGACTGGGTGGAAACACCATATATTTT.